One sample yielded the 8 T cell receptor beta chains listed below, sequenced in a study of OX40 agonist ivuxolimab in advanced cancers. The method behind the library was the immunoSEQ multiplex PCR assay. TCRdb took this table from immuneACCESS and kept in-frame rearrangements with V and J called. Such tables lack part of the clones; where checked against another copy, unresolved V genes explain under half of the gap, and the rest is unexplained. Counted in this sample were tens of thousands of clones; more than 75% of them appeared once. 25% of the sample is taken by the ten largest. Sequenced material: CD4+ or CD8+ T cells sorted from blood, taken in a trial of the OX40 agonist ivuxolimab. The receptor set was obtained from an adult with an advanced solid tumor such as melanoma, head and neck, liver or kidney cancer.

The chain couples TRBV5-8 to TRBJ2-7, with D perhaps TRBD1 (6 bases). The CDR3 length is 15 residues. The V end lost 0 bases, the J end lost 4 bases, and 14 bases lay between the germline ends. Germline CDR1 and CDR2: SGHTS and YDEGEE. The CDR3 here is CASSLDRVRGYEQYF. CDR3 DNA: TGTGCCAGCAGCTTGGACAGGGTCCGAGGATACGAGCAGTACTTC.

The chain employs TRBV28 and TRBJ1-4; unclear D gene. V gave up 5 bases and J gave up 4 bases, with 14 bases separating them. The CDR3 runs 15 residues. Germline loops: CDR1 MDHEN, CDR2 SYDVKM. CDR3 in amino acids: CASSPTGLYNEKLFF. The CDR3 DNA is TGTGCCAGCAGTCCCACCGGACTTTATAATGAAAAACTGTTTTTT.

Only a few counts were recorded for this clone. This rearrangement joins TRBV5-6 to TRBJ1-3; no firm D call. The CDR3 is 15 amino acids. The germline V gene encodes CDR1 SGHDT and CDR2 YYEEEE. The V end lost 0 bases, the J end lost 0 bases, and 7 bases lay between the germline ends. The CDR3: CASSLAAVSGNTIYF. CDR3 DNA: TGTGCCAGCAGCTTGGCCGCAGTCTCTGGAAACACCATATATTTT.

The chain employs TRBV4-1 and TRBJ2-1; a possible D gene is TRBD2 (7 bases). Germline CDR1 and CDR2: MGHRA and YSYEKL. The V end was cut by 3 bases, the J end by 9 bases, with 18 bases between. There are 15 residues in the CDR3. The DNA of the CDR3 is TGCGCCAGCAGCCACGATCGGGGGGCTCGGGGTGAGCAGTTCTTC. Translated, it gives CASSHDRGARGEQFF.

The chain recombines TRBV7-8 with TRBJ2-1; D may match TRBD1 or TRBD2 (5 bases each). Trimming stripped 1 base from V and 2 bases from J, with 12 bases between. CDR3 length: 16 amino acids. From germline, CDR1 is SGHVS and CDR2 FQNEAQ. The CDR3 is CASSLVRDGTYNEQFF. CDR3 in DNA: TGTGCCAGCAGCTTAGTCCGGGACGGGACCTACAATGAGCAGTTCTTC.

This sequence joins TRBV28 and TRBJ2-7, with D perhaps matching TRBD2 (7 bases). The CDR3 contains 12 residues. The V end was cut by 8 bases, the J end by 6 bases, with 14 bases between. Germline V gene sequence: CDR1 MDHEN, CDR2 SYDVKM. The CDR3 is CASPRGGCEQYF. As DNA, the CDR3 is TGTGCCAGCCCAAGGGGGGGCTGCGAGCAGTACTTC.

The J gene is TRBJ2-7, the V gene TRBV5-1, with TRBD1 matching 7 bases. Germline V gives CDR1 SGHRS, CDR2 YFSETQ. This CDR3 has 14 residues. The V segment lost 2 bases and the J segment 0 bases; nucleotides outside the gene matches: 2. The CDR3 is CASSLYRGSYEQYF. DNA for the CDR3: TGCGCCAGCAGCTTATACAGGGGCTCCTACGAGCAGTACTTC.

A few counts support this clone. The chain is built from TRBV29-1 and TRBJ1-2; possible D gene TRBD1, 6 bases. CDR1 SQVTM and CDR2 ANQGSEA come from the germline V gene. Trimming removed 7 bases from V and 3 bases from J, with 12 bases in between. This CDR3 is 12 amino acids long. The CDR3 nucleotides are TGCAGCGCTGTGGGGGCGGACTATGGCTACACCTTC. Its protein product is CSAVGADYGYTF.